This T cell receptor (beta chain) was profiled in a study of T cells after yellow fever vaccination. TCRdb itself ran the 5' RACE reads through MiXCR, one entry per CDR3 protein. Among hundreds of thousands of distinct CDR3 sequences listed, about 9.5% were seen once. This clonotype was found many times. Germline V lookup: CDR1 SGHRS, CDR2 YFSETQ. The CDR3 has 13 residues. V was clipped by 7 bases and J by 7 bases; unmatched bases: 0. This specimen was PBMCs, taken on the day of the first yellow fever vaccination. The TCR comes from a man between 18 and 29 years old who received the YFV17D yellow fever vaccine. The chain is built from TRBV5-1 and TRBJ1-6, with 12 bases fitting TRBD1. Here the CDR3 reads CASGTGGNSPLHF. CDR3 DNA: TGCGCCAGCGGGACAGGGGGCAATTCACCCCTCCACTTT.